One and the same sample provided the 25 T cell receptor beta chains below, sequenced in a study of post-analysis software for immune sequencing data. Overall study results and limits: When patients were compared with controls, 5 or 6 TRBV segments were more frequent, TRBV5-6, TRBV5-1 and TRBV20-1 among them.

The TCR beta cDNA libraries contained unique molecular identifiers. From the PCR reads, TCRdb called clonotypes with MiXCR, one entry per CDR3 protein. The sample holds about 200,000 distinct CDR3 sequences, about 30% seen once. For these TCRs, the target antigens are not known. Sequenced: blood. The receptor source for this set is a girl aged 2 to 17 with multiple sclerosis.

This clonotype came up many times. The rearrangement joins TRBV20-1 to TRBJ1-2; D is unclear. Per germline, CDR1 DFQATT and CDR2 SNEGSKA (reference sequence). The CDR3 runs to 14 residues. Trimming took off 6 bases at V and 6 bases at J, with 20 bases between the two ends. The CDR3, as DNA: TGCAGTGCCCCCACCCGACACGGAAGGCATGGCTACACCTTC. Protein: CSAPTRHGRHGYTF.

The V and J genes are TRBV9 and TRBJ2-7, with 11 bases lining up with TRBD2. Germline lookup yields CDR1 SGDLS and CDR2 YYNGEE. CDR3 length: 15 amino acids. The trim removed 4 bases at V and 2 bases at J, leaving 5 bases unmatched. CDR3 in DNA: TGTGCCAGCAGCTCGACTAGCGGGGTCCCCTACGAGCAGTACTTC. Its translation: CASSSTSGVPYEQYF. Full variable domain (remainder filled in from reference TRBV9 and TRBJ2-7): DSGVTQTPKHLITATGQRVTLRCSPRSGDLSVYWYQQSLDQGLQFLIQYYNGEERAKGNILERFSAQQFPDLHSELNLSSLELGDSALYFCASSSTSGVPYEQYFGPGTRLTVT.

This clonotype was found a few times. CDR3 sequence (DNA): TGTGCCAGCAGCCCTTCGACAGGGGGAGGCAATCAGCCCCAGCATTTT. Its translation: CASSPSTGGGNQPQHF. The V gene is TRBV7-2, the J gene TRBJ1-5, with TRBD1 matching over 9 bases. With V trimmed by 5 bases and J by 2 bases, 7 bases remained unmatched. This CDR3 is 16 amino acids long. CDR1 is SGHTA, CDR2 FQGNSA, per germline.

This clonotype was counted at least ten times. V usage is TRBV20-1 and J usage is TRBJ1-2; TRBD1 matches 10 bases. This CDR3 has 15 residues. Germline CDR1 and CDR2: DFQATT and SNEGSKA (reference sequence). After removal of 5 bases from V and 7 bases from J, the junction contained 13 bases not matched to a gene. CDR3 DNA sequence: TGCAGTGCTCAGAACTCCGGACAGGGGGAGGTTGGCTACACCTTC. This encodes CSAQNSGQGEVGYTF.

The genes are TRBV3-1 and TRBJ1-2, with no clear D. Germline V gene lookup returns CDR1 LGHDT and CDR2 YNNKEL (reference sequence). Trimming cost V 4 bases and J 0 bases, with 12 bases left between them. The CDR3 sequence is 15 residues long. The CDR3, as DNA: TGTGCCAGCAGCCCATTAAGGGCAGCTAACTATGGCTACACCTTC. Its translation: CASSPLRAANYGYTF.

This clonotype has more than one count but fewer than ten. This chain uses TRBV5-1 with TRBJ1-2; 9 bases are a match to TRBD1. The CDR3 extends over 15 amino acids. The germline V gene has CDR1 SGHRS and CDR2 YFSETQ. V lost 4 bases to trimming and J lost 2 bases; unmatched junction nucleotides: 6. As DNA, the CDR3 is TGCGCCAGCAGCCAGGGACAGGGAAGCAACTATGGCTACACCTTC. Its translation is CASSQGQGSNYGYTF.

In its sample, this clonotype was seen many times. The V gene is TRBV20-1, the J gene TRBJ2-3; TRBD2 matches 11 bases. The CDR3 spans 17 residues. The V segment lost 3 bases and the J segment 0 bases; nucleotides outside the gene matches: 8. CDR1 is DFQATT and CDR2 is SNEGSKA in the germline V gene (reference sequence). The CDR3 coding sequence is TGCAGTGCTAGGGAGACTAGCGGGAAGATAAGCACAGATACGCAGTATTTT. Translating gives CSARETSGKISTDTQYF.

Only a few counts were recorded for this clonotype. This chain joins TRBV7-2 and TRBJ1-1; the D gene is possibly TRBD1 (5 bases). The V and J ends lost 6 bases and 1 base respectively, with 12 bases between them. CDR1 and CDR2 from the germline V gene are SGHTA and FQGNSA. The CDR3 extends over 14 amino acids. DNA of the CDR3: TGTGCCAGCAGACCGGGGGGAAAGAACACTGAAGCTTTCTTT. It codes for CASRPGGKNTEAFF.

The V call is TRBV7-2, the J call TRBJ2-1; the D call may be TRBD1 or TRBD2 (5 bases each). V shed 5 bases and J shed 7 bases, with 12 bases lying between them. The CDR3 is made up of 13 amino acids. From germline, CDR1 is SGHTA and CDR2 FQGNSA. The CDR3 sequence is CASSRRGANEQFF. The DNA of the CDR3 is TGTGCCAGCAGCCGTAGAGGGGCAAATGAGCAGTTCTTC. Drawing the rest from reference TRBV7-2 and TRBJ2-1, the complete variable domain is GAGVSQSPSNKVTEKGKDVELRCDPISGHTALYWYRQSLGQGLEFLIYFQGNSAPDKSGLPSDRFSAERTGGSVSTLTIQRTQQEDSAVYLCASSRRGANEQFFGPGTRLTVL.

This clonotype showed up just a few times. The CDR3 region has the DNA TGTGCCAGCAGTGGTCAGGGCACGGAAAAACTGTTTTTT. Protein product: CASSGQGTEKLFF. The chain carries TRBV2 and TRBJ1-4, with D possibly being TRBD1 (5 bases). V was shortened by 4 bases and J by 8 bases, with 11 bases between the two germline ends. CDR3 length: 13 residues. Germline-derived CDR1 and CDR2 are SNHLY and FYNNEI. Looking up the rest from reference TRBV2 and TRBJ1-4 gives the full variable domain: EPEVTQTPSHQVTQMGQEVILRCVPISNHLYFYWYRQILGQKVEFLVSFYNNEISEKSEIFDDQFSVERPDGSNFTLKIRSTKLEDSAMYFCASSGQGTEKLFFGSGTQLSVL.

The rearrangement links TRBV20-1 to TRBJ2-1; a weak D match, TRBD1 (5 bases). The V gene's germline CDR1 is DFQATT and CDR2 SNEGSKA (reference sequence). The V and J ends lost 0 bases and 3 bases respectively, with 12 bases between them. The CDR3 is 15 amino acids. CDR3 in DNA: TGCAGTGCTAGAGATGCAAGGGGTATCTACAATGAGCAGTTCTTC. This translates into CSARDARGIYNEQFF.

There are a few counts of this clonotype. This chain uses TRBV6-1 with TRBJ2-7; TRBD2 agrees at 12 bases. Germline CDR1 is MNHNS and CDR2 is SASEGT. This CDR3 is 17 amino acids long. Trimming at V came to 3 bases and at J to 0 bases, leaving 6 bases not matched to a gene. The CDR3 loop reads CASSDRTSGIFSYEQYF. Written as DNA, the CDR3 is TGTGCCAGCAGTGATAGGACTAGCGGGATCTTCTCCTACGAGCAGTACTTC.

This clonotype was observed at least ten times. The rearrangement joins TRBV21-1 to TRBJ2-7; TRBD2, the D gene given by the table, was not confirmed from the DNA. TRBV21-1 is deemed a pseudogene. The CDR3 is 15 residues long. The CDR3 coding sequence is TGTGCCAGCAGCAAAGACCGGGGAGGGAACTACGAGCAGTACTTC. Protein: CASSKDRGGNYEQYF.

This clonotype was counted ten times or more. V usage is TRBV20-1 and J usage is TRBJ2-3; TRBD1 matches at 9 bases. V was clipped by 5 bases and J by 4 bases; unmatched bases: 4. The germline V gene has CDR1 DFQATT and CDR2 SNEGSKA (reference sequence). The CDR3 consists of 13 residues. For the CDR3, the DNA is TGCAGTGCTGGGACAGGGTGGGCAGATACGCAGTATTTT. This translates into CSAGTGWADTQYF.

This clonotype was observed at least ten times. The chain couples TRBV7-7 to TRBJ2-7; D perhaps matches TRBD1 (6 bases). CDR1 and CDR2 from the germline V gene are SSHAT and FNYEAQ (reference sequence). The CDR3 contains 17 residues. With 4 bases removed from V and 0 bases from J, the gap between germline ends came to 19 bases. CDR3: CASSSNPPQGNSYEQYF. CDR3 in DNA: TGTGCCAGCAGCTCGAACCCCCCCCAGGGGAACTCCTACGAGCAGTACTTC.

Comment on this clonotype: Mismatch with germline at one junction end may stem from a read error. This chain uses TRBV12-3 or TRBV12-4 with TRBJ1-3; unclear D gene. The CDR3 runs 14 residues. The CDR3 bases are TGCGCCAGCAGACTTTCCGGGACTGGAAACACCATATATTTT. This gives the protein CASRLSGTGNTIYF.

This clonotype was observed at least ten times. The chain employs TRBV5-1 and TRBJ2-7; D may be TRBD2 (6 bases). The CDR3 runs 15 residues. Trimming left V 5 bases short and J 2 bases short, with 17 bases between. Germline CDR1 is SGHRS and CDR2 is YFSETQ. CDR3 region: CASSRRDSQTYEQYF. As DNA, the CDR3 is TGCGCCAGCAGTCGCCGGGACTCCCAAACCTACGAGCAGTACTTC.

This clonotype was seen ten or more times. This sequence joins TRBV6-6 and TRBJ2-1, with a possible D match to TRBD1 (6 bases). CDR3 size: 15 residues. The germline gives CDR1 MNHNY, CDR2 SVGAGI (reference sequence). With 6 bases removed from V and 0 bases from J, the gap between germline ends came to 12 bases. The CDR3: CASRQGRSSYNEQFF. The CDR3, as DNA: TGTGCCAGCAGACAGGGACGGAGCTCCTACAATGAGCAGTTCTTC.

This clonotype has a count of ten or more. V and J are TRBV18 and TRBJ1-5; D may be TRBD1 (5 bases). The V end lost 3 bases, the J end lost 1 base, and 7 bases lay between the germline ends. Germline assignment: CDR1 KGHSH and CDR2 LQKENI. CDR3 length: 14 amino acids. CDR3 DNA: TGTGCCAGCTCACCGGGGCAGAGCAATCAGCCCCAGCATTTT. Encoded protein: CASSPGQSNQPQHF. The full variable domain, its missing parts supplied by reference TRBV18 and TRBJ1-5, is NAGVMQNPRHLVRRRGQEARLRCSPMKGHSHVYWYRQLPEEGLKFMVYLQKENIIDESGMPKERFSAEFPKEGPSILRIQQVVRGDSAAYFCASSPGQSNQPQHFGDGTRLSIL.

This clonotype was seen many times. The V call is TRBV5-1, the J call TRBJ2-4, with D tentatively TRBD1 or TRBD2 (7 bases each). This CDR3 has 19 residues. The V gene's germline CDR1 is SGHRS and CDR2 YFSETQ. The V and J ends lost 4 bases and 2 bases respectively, with 25 bases between them. The CDR3 reads CASSRDRAGGRSPKNIQYF. CDR3 sequence (DNA): TGCGCCAGCAGCCGGGACAGAGCGGGCGGGAGATCCCCCAAAAACATTCAGTACTTC.

This clonotype was detected many times. This chain joins TRBV6-2 or TRBV6-3 and TRBJ2-5, with D unresolved. This CDR3 region has 13 residues. V lost 7 bases and J 0 bases, leaving 9 bases between the germline ends. Germline V gene lookup returns CDR1 MNHEY and CDR2 SVGEGT. The CDR3 nucleotides read TGTGCCAGCAATCAACAGTACCAAGAGACCCAGTACTTC. This translates into CASNQQYQETQYF.

Regarding this clonotype: One end of the junction fails to match germline, which may point to a read error. This sequence joins TRBV11-2 and TRBJ2-5; D not resolved. Germline V gene lookup returns CDR1 SGHAT and CDR2 FQNNGV. The CDR3 length is 12 residues. CDR3: CASSLAQETPYF. CDR3 sequence (DNA): TGTGCCAGCAGCTTAGCGCAAGAGACCCCGTACTTC.

This clonotype was seen a few times. The chain joins TRBV12-3 or TRBV12-4 to TRBJ2-5; 8 bases agree with TRBD2. Trimming cost V 6 bases and J 1 base; bases outside gene matches: 7. This CDR3 spans 15 amino acids. CDR3 bases: TGTGCCAGCAGCCAACGGACTAGCAGCCAAGAGACCCAGTACTTC. Translating it yields CASSQRTSSQETQYF.

This clonotype was detected ten times or more. J is TRBJ2-1 and V is TRBV6-2 or TRBV6-3; D gene unclear. The CDR3 runs 12 residues. Trimming took 0 bases from V and 10 from J, leaving 7 bases between them. The germline V gene encodes CDR1 MNHEY and CDR2 SVGEGT. The CDR3 sequence is CASSYSVGEQFF. CDR3 coding DNA: TGTGCCAGCAGTTACTCGGTTGGAGAGCAGTTCTTC.

This chain uses TRBV19 with TRBJ1-5, with D perhaps TRBD1 (5 bases). CDR1 LNHDA and CDR2 SQIVND come from the germline V gene (reference sequence). This CDR3 comprises 15 residues. V lost 4 bases to trimming and J lost 0 bases, with 10 bases between them. CDR3 in amino acids: CASSTSGGSNQPQHF. DNA for the CDR3: TGTGCCAGTAGTACCTCCGGGGGTAGCAATCAGCCCCAGCATTTT.